This T cell receptor (beta chain) was retrieved from a study of blood T cell repertoires in COVID-19. Turning to the study itself: Sites in the United States, Italy and Spain provided acute and convalescent COVID-19 samples.

With 6 bases clipped from V and 2 bases from J, the junction kept 7 bases outside the gene matches. Germline CDR1 and CDR2: MDHEN and SYDVKM. The CDR3 runs 15 residues. Authors' data handling: Amplification from reference gene primers served as the basis for estimated nucleated cell counts. Here immunoSEQ multiplex PCR was the method, and the copy in TCRdb shows in-frame clones only, minus some. Clonal size and the V and J genes are those of that table, whereas D and trimming came from the DNA. Of more than 90,000 clones in the sample, 72% were seen once. Material for sequencing was peripheral blood. The source of this sequence is a woman in her sixties in a cohort sampled during active or convalescent COVID-19. This sequence joins TRBV28 and TRBJ2-7; 10 positions match TRBD1. CDR3 in amino acids: CASRESGTGAYEQYF. The CDR3 DNA reads TGTGCCAGCAGGGAATCCGGGACAGGGGCCTACGAGCAGTACTTC.